This T cell receptor (beta chain) was observed in a study of CD8 T cells in Susac syndrome. Trimming took 0 bases from V and 6 from J, leaving 2 bases between them. CDR3 length: 12 residues. Germline-derived CDR1 and CDR2 are KGHDR and SFDVKD. RNA was extracted with the RNeasy kit, and a quantity of roughly 0.5 to 1 ug was reverse transcribed using random hexamers. TCRdb re-analysed the immunoSEQ multiplex PCR reads in MiXCR, keeping a single row per CDR3 protein. Seen here are about 160,000 distinct CDR3 sequences, roughly 94% observed once, and the top ten hold roughly 0.099%. Sample: CD4+ T cells from PBMCs. The V and J genes are TRBV24-1 and TRBJ1-5; D gene uncertain. The sequence derives from a human donor with multiple sclerosis. This chain's CDR3 is CATSDLGQPQHF. The CDR3 DNA reads TGTGCCACCAGTGATTTGGGTCAGCCCCAGCATTTT.